One sample yielded the 17 T cell receptor beta chains listed below, sequenced in a study of glioma-infiltrating T cells. Amplification of TCR alpha and beta CDR3 regions from RNA used iRepertoire nested multiplex PCR. TCRdb fed the multiplex PCR reads into MiXCR, producing one record per CDR3 protein. The table records approximately 400,000 distinct CDR3 sequences, more than 35% of them present only once. Sequenced input: glioma tissue, nonneoplastic brain tissue, or PBMCs (not recorded which). The source of these receptors is a human donor with low-grade glioma or glioblastoma, undergoing nonglioma brain surgery, or in good health (not recorded which).

This clonotype was seen more than once but under ten times. The chain has TRBV7-2 and TRBJ2-3, with 8 bases lining up with TRBD2. Germline loops: CDR1 SGHTA, CDR2 FQGNSA. There are 16 residues in the CDR3. The ends lost 5 bases at V and 2 bases at J; junction bases unmatched: 9. The CDR3 DNA sequence: TGTGCCAGCAGCGCCTCCGGGACTAGACTCACAGATACGCAGTATTTT. This gives the protein CASSASGTRLTDTQYF.

There are many counts of this clonotype. This chain joins TRBV20-1 and TRBJ2-1; D call uncertain. The germline gives CDR1 DFQATT, CDR2 SNEGSKA (reference sequence). This CDR3 spans 14 amino acids. V lost 1 base to trimming and J lost 0 bases, with 7 bases between them. CDR3 sequence (DNA): TGCAGTGCTAGAGCTCCACTCTCCTACAATGAGCAGTTCTTC. Its translation: CSARAPLSYNEQFF.

Note on this clonotype: A much larger clone sits a single nucleotide away, making a read error possible. The conserved phenylalanine or tryptophan normally closing the CDR3 is absent here, so this likely arose from a read error. V is TRBV27 and J is TRBJ2-3; 10 bases are shared with TRBD2. Germline CDR1 and CDR2: MNHEY and SMNVEV (reference sequence). The CDR3 is 15 amino acids. Trimming took 5 bases from V and 3 from J; bases not matched to a gene: 5. The CDR3 spells CASSRELAGTDTQYS. CDR3 DNA sequence: TGTGCCAGCAGTCGGGAACTAGCGGGAACAGATACGCAGTATTCT.

The chain carries TRBV20-1 and TRBJ1-1; D may be TRBD1 (5 bases). V was cut by 4 bases and J by 3 bases, with 15 bases left in between. The germline V gene has CDR1 DFQATT and CDR2 SNEGSKA (reference sequence). CDR3 length: 14 amino acids. The CDR3 DNA follows: TGCAGTGCTATCTCGGGGGTCAGGGACACTGAAGCTTTCTTT. It codes for CSAISGVRDTEAFF.

Turning to this clonotype: A much larger clonotype is one base distant, so this may be a read error. The chain uses TRBV20-1 and TRBJ1-1; maybe TRBD1 (5 bases). This CDR3 comprises 13 residues. Germline V gene lookup returns CDR1 DFQATT and CDR2 SNEGSKA (reference sequence). CDR3 in amino acids: CNAQEEVGPEAFF. For the CDR3, the DNA is TGCAATGCACAGGAAGAGGTGGGACCTGAAGCTTTCTTT.

This clonotype came up a few times. The chain has TRBV7-6 and TRBJ2-7; a weak D match, TRBD1 (6 bases). CDR3 size: 15 residues. The germline gives CDR1 SGHVS, CDR2 FNYEAQ. The V end was cut by 1 base, the J end by 3 bases, with 13 bases between. The CDR3, as DNA: TGTGCCAGCAGCTTAGTTACAGGGAACCTCTACGAGCAGTACTTC. Its translation is CASSLVTGNLYEQYF.

The DNA for the CDR3 is TGTGCCAGTCGAAGACAGGGATCCAGCGGGAGGGCCTGGAGGCATGAGCAGTTCTTC. Its translation: CASRRQGSSGRAWRHEQFF. This chain connects TRBV6-1 to TRBJ2-1; 10 nucleotides agree with TRBD2. Germline trimming cut 9 bases from V and 8 bases from J; bases unmatched to any gene: 25. CDR1 and CDR2 from the germline V gene are MNHNS and SASEGT. CDR3 length equals 19 residues.

The V call is TRBV28, the J call TRBJ2-1; D is perhaps TRBD1 or TRBD2 (5 bases each). This CDR3 has 13 residues. Germline V lookup: CDR1 MDHEN, CDR2 SYDVKM. V was trimmed by 5 bases and J by 12 bases, leaving 17 bases between them. In DNA form, the CDR3 reads TGTGCCAGCAGTGTAGGGGAGTTCGATACGCAGTTCTTC. It yields the protein CASSVGEFDTQFF.

The gene calls are TRBV2 and TRBJ2-5; D is uncertain. Germline CDR1 reads SNHLY; CDR2 reads FYNNEI. This CDR3 is 13 amino acids long. Trimming pared 3 bases from V and 4 bases from J, leaving 9 bases between. The CDR3: CASSDARRETQYF. The CDR3 DNA sequence: TGTGCCAGCAGTGACGCCAGGCGAGAGACCCAGTACTTC.

The J gene is TRBJ1-4, the V gene TRBV4-1, with TRBD1 as a possible D gene (5 bases). Germline CDR1 is MGHRA and CDR2 is YSYEKL. Trimming took off 6 bases at V and 7 bases at J, with 21 bases between the two ends. The CDR3 has 16 amino acids. Written as DNA, the CDR3 is TGCGCCAGCAGACACGGTGGGTCTCCTAGGGGTGAAAAACTGTTTTTT. Protein: CASRHGGSPRGEKLFF.

Comments on this clonotype: A read error may account for a junction end that differs from germline. The rearrangement links TRBV27 to TRBJ1-5; 8 positions match TRBD1. The germline CDR1 and CDR2 sequences are MNHEY and SMNVEV (reference sequence). The CDR3 is 16 amino acids. The CDR3 coding sequence is TGTGCCAGCAGTTCTCGGACAGGGCACAGCAATCGGCCCCAGCATTTT. This gives the protein CASSSRTGHSNRPQHF.

V usage is TRBV6-5 and J usage is TRBJ2-3; 7 bases line up with TRBD2. CDR3 size: 18 residues. The junction had 19 bases not matched to a gene; V was cut back by 4 bases and J by 6 bases. Germline CDR1 MNHEY, CDR2 SVGAGI. Written as DNA, the CDR3 is TGTGCCAGCAGTTTTGAAGTCCTTGGAGAGGAAGCGGGGGATACGCAGTATTTT. This gives the protein CASSFEVLGEEAGDTQYF.

This rearrangement joins TRBV20-1 to TRBJ2-5; TRBD1 matches at 7 bases. The J call could be wrong; TRBJ2-7 is a better fit for the DNA end. This CDR3 contains 15 residues. Germline V CDR1 and CDR2: DFQATT, SNEGSKA (reference sequence). The CDR3: CSAGTSTGSSYEQYF. The CDR3, as DNA: TGCAGTGCTGGCACCTCGACAGGGAGCTCCTACGAGCAGTACTTC.

For this clonotype: An end of the junction differs from the germline gene, which may be a read error. This chain links TRBV7-9 with TRBJ2-2, with D possibly TRBD2 on 5 matching bases. Germline values: CDR1 SEHNR, CDR2 FQNEAQ (reference sequence). The length of the CDR3 is 14 residues. The CDR3 region is CASSLGAVTGELLF. The CDR3 DNA reads TGTGCCAGCAGCTTAGGGGCGGTTACCGGGGAGCTGCTTTTT.

Here the CDR3 DNA reads TGTGCCAGCAGCCCCAGACAGGGGGCGGGTGAGCAGTTCTTC. This codes for CASSPRQGAGEQFF. The rearrangement links TRBV3-1 to TRBJ2-1, with TRBD1 matching 10 bases. The CDR3 length is 14 residues. Trimming cost V 4 bases and J 9 bases; bases outside gene matches: 6. The germline CDR1 and CDR2 sequences are LGHDT and YNNKEL (reference sequence).

This clonotype was counted only a few times. The J gene is TRBJ1-2, the V gene TRBV28, with 7 nucleotides matching TRBD1. The CDR3 length is 14 residues. Germline V gene sequence: CDR1 MDHEN, CDR2 SYDVKM. J lost 4 bases, V lost 4 bases, and 6 bases had no gene match. DNA of the CDR3: TGTGCCAGCAGTTCTGAGACAGGGATCTATGGCTACACCTTC. Residues: CASSSETGIYGYTF.

The V call is TRBV20-1, the J call TRBJ1-1; no reliable D call. V was shortened by 1 base and J by 1 base, with 7 bases between the two germline ends. This CDR3 region has 13 residues. The germline gives CDR1 DFQATT, CDR2 SNEGSKA (reference sequence). The CDR3 coding sequence is TGCAGTGCTAGAGGCGGAACGAACACTGAAGCTTTCTTT. It encodes CSARGGTNTEAFF.